The 32 T cell receptor beta chains given below trace back to one sample, sequenced in a study of T cells in localized non-small cell lung cancer. This table comes from immunoSEQ multiplex PCR, and its TCRdb copy is limited to in-frame clones, with some not included. The data show roughly 14,000 clones, 65% to 85% seen once. Sequencing was performed on peripheral blood, taken before any cancer treatment. Receptor source: a female donor over 55 with stage I squamous cell lung carcinoma.

This clone was picked up a small number of times. The chain employs TRBV5-6 and TRBJ1-2; 10 bases are shared with TRBD1. The CDR3 consists of 14 residues. Trimming took 4 bases from V and 7 from J; bases not matched to a gene: 7. CDR1 SGHDT and CDR2 YYEEEE come from the germline V gene. The CDR3, as DNA: TGTGCCAGCAGCGGAAGGGACAGGGGAACTGGCTACACCTTC. Protein sequence: CASSGRDRGTGYTF.

This clone was seen a single time. A read error may account for a junction end that differs from germline. V usage is TRBV5-1 and J usage is TRBJ1-2, with a tentative D call TRBD1 (5 bases). This CDR3 contains 13 residues. The germline CDR1 and CDR2 sequences are SGHRS and YFSETQ. For the CDR3, the DNA is TGTGCCTCTTTCGTCCGGGGGAACTATGGCTACACCTTC. It specifies CASFVRGNYGYTF.

The chain combines TRBV7-9 with TRBJ1-1, with TRBD1 identical over 9 bases. This CDR3 has 12 amino acids. V dropped 2 bases and J dropped 10; count of bases not matched to a gene: 2. Germline values: CDR1 SEHNR, CDR2 FQNEAQ (reference sequence). The CDR3 is CASSLLDRGAFF. The CDR3, as DNA: TGTGCCAGCAGCTTATTGGACAGGGGAGCTTTCTTT.

The V gene is TRBV11-1, the J gene TRBJ1-1; D ambiguous. The CDR3 runs 11 residues. Trimming cost V 1 base and J 7 bases, with 4 bases left between them. Germline V gene lookup returns CDR1 SGHAT and CDR2 FQDESV (reference sequence). The DNA for the CDR3 is TGTGCCAGCAGCTTAGACAGTGAAGCTTTCTTT. This translates into CASSLDSEAFF.

The chain's CDR3 is CASSEFWYQETQYF. The CDR3 DNA is TGTGCCAGCAGTGAATTCTGGTACCAAGAGACCCAGTACTTC. This chain links TRBV6-1 with TRBJ2-5; D uncertain. CDR1 and CDR2 (germline): MNHNS, SASEGT. Trimming took 2 bases from V and 0 from J, leaving 7 bases between them. This CDR3 has 14 amino acids.

The chain recombines TRBV18 with TRBJ2-3; D is unresolved. The length of the CDR3 is 14 residues. Germline V lookup: CDR1 KGHSH, CDR2 LQKENI. The V gene lost 2 bases and the J gene lost 1 base, with 7 bases spanning the gap. The CDR3 here is CASSPSKGTDTQYF. The CDR3 nucleotides are TGTGCCAGCTCACCATCAAAGGGCACAGATACGCAGTATTTT.

On this clone itself: At one end the junction does not follow the germline gene, possibly because of a read error. V usage is TRBV2 and J usage is TRBJ2-3, with D unclear. CDR1 and CDR2 from the germline V gene are SNHLY and FYNNEI. CDR3 size: 10 residues. CDR3 coding DNA: TGTGCCACGGCCACAAATACGCAGTATTTT. Translation: CATATNTQYF.

The chain has TRBV15 and TRBJ1-5; no definite D call. The V gene lost 1 base and the J gene lost 9 bases, with 16 bases spanning the gap. This CDR3 has 15 amino acids. CDR1 and CDR2 (germline): LNHNV, YYDKDF (reference sequence). The CDR3 is CATSRGPRDFGPQHF. The CDR3 DNA sequence: TGTGCCACCAGCAGAGGACCCAGAGATTTTGGGCCCCAGCATTTT.

V is TRBV5-6 and J is TRBJ1-4; D unresolved. Deletions cut 1 base from V and 6 bases from J, with 10 bases between. Germline CDR1 SGHDT, CDR2 YYEEEE. The CDR3 is made up of 14 amino acids. CDR3 in amino acids: CASSLYVVDEKLFF. CDR3 nucleotide sequence: TGTGCCAGCAGCTTGTATGTTGTGGATGAAAAACTGTTTTTT.

The chain employs TRBV9 and TRBJ1-4, with 9 bases that match TRBD1. The CDR3 is 14 amino acids. The junction had 12 bases not matched to a gene; V was cut back by 5 bases and J by 13 bases. Germline assignment: CDR1 SGDLS and CDR2 YYNGEE. The CDR3 reads CASSGLALGQGLFF. In DNA form, the CDR3 reads TGTGCCAGCAGTGGTCTTGCCCTGGGACAGGGACTGTTTTTT.

The chain couples TRBV11-3 to TRBJ2-1; the match to TRBD2 covers 8 bases. The CDR3 has 16 residues. In germline, CDR1 is SGHNT, CDR2 YENEEA. Trimming at V came to 0 bases and at J to 4 bases, leaving 5 bases not matched to a gene. CDR3 coding DNA: TGTGCCAGCAGCTTAGATGGGACTAGAGAATACAATGAGCAGTTCTTC. This encodes CASSLDGTREYNEQFF.

This chain joins TRBV18 and TRBJ2-5, with D possibly being TRBD2 (5 bases). The germline V and J ends were trimmed by 1 base and 1 base, with 7 bases remaining between them. The CDR3 runs 14 residues. Per the germline V gene, CDR1 is KGHSH and CDR2 is LQKENI. The CDR3, as DNA: TGTGCCAGCTCACCACTTAGCGCCCAAGAGACCCAGTACTTC. This sequence encodes CASSPLSAQETQYF.

This chain uses TRBV30 with TRBJ1-2; D remains unclear. From germline, CDR1 is GTSNPN and CDR2 SVGIG (reference sequence). V lost 1 base and J 4 bases, leaving 16 bases between the germline ends. CDR3 length: 15 amino acids. This CDR3 is CAWSAPRVQGYGYTF. The CDR3 coding sequence is TGTGCCTGGAGTGCCCCGCGGGTGCAAGGCTATGGCTACACCTTC.

The chain couples TRBV11-3 to TRBJ2-7, with TRBD2 identical over 13 bases. The germline V gene has CDR1 SGHNT and CDR2 YENEEA. The CDR3 contains 15 residues. Trimming at V came to 4 bases and at J to 6 bases, leaving 6 bases not matched to a gene. The CDR3 here is CASSSRLAGGGEQYF. The CDR3 nucleotides are TGTGCCAGCAGCTCCCGACTAGCGGGGGGTGGCGAGCAGTACTTC.

V gene TRBV13 combines with J gene TRBJ1-1; D is ambiguous. The length of the CDR3 is 12 residues. Trimming took off 4 bases at V and 6 bases at J, with 9 bases between the two ends. Germline values: CDR1 PRHDT, CDR2 FYEKMQ (reference sequence). Here the CDR3 reads CASSSDGAEAFF. For the CDR3, the DNA is TGTGCCAGCAGCTCCGACGGGGCTGAAGCTTTCTTT.

The V and J genes are TRBV6-5 and TRBJ1-2; D might be TRBD1 (6 bases). V gave up 7 bases and J gave up 3 bases, with 15 bases separating them. The germline CDR1 and CDR2 sequences are MNHEY and SVGAGI. CDR3 length: 14 amino acids. This chain's CDR3 is CASKTTGSDYGYTF. DNA of the CDR3: TGTGCCAGCAAAACCACAGGGTCAGACTATGGCTACACCTTC.

The gene calls are TRBV2 and TRBJ2-7, with D maybe TRBD2 (6 bases). Trimming took 1 base from V and 4 from J, leaving 14 bases between them. Germline assignment: CDR1 SNHLY and CDR2 FYNNEI. The CDR3 has 15 amino acids. The CDR3 DNA follows: TGTGCCAGCAGTGAAGAGGCGGGGAAGGAATACGAGCAGTACTTC. This translates into CASSEEAGKEYEQYF.

The genes are TRBV30 and TRBJ1-3; no reliable D call. V lost 5 bases, J lost 8 bases, and 10 bases lay in between. The V gene's germline CDR1 is GTSNPN and CDR2 SVGIG (reference sequence). The CDR3 covers 11 residues. Written as DNA, the CDR3 is TGTGCCTGGGGGCACGGGGACACCATATATTTT. This gives the protein CAWGHGDTIYF.

The gene calls are TRBV5-1 and TRBJ2-7; TRBD1 matches 9 bases. This CDR3 contains 15 residues. CDR1 is SGHRS, CDR2 YFSETQ, per germline. The junction had 7 bases not matched to a gene; V was cut back by 4 bases and J by 2 bases. This CDR3 reads CASSGGRTGAYEQYF. The DNA of the CDR3 is TGCGCCAGCAGCGGGGGGAGGACAGGGGCCTACGAGCAGTACTTC. Full variable domain (remainder filled in from reference TRBV5-1 and TRBJ2-7): KAGVTQTPRYLIKTRGQQVTLSCSPISGHRSVSWYQQTPGQGLQFLFEYFSETQRNKGNFPGRFSGRQFSNSRSEMNVSTLELGDSALYLCASSGGRTGAYEQYFGPGTRLTVT.

The J gene is TRBJ2-2, the V gene TRBV5-1, with unresolved D. The CDR3 totals 14 residues. Germline CDR1 SGHRS, CDR2 YFSETQ. V lost 4 bases and J 0 bases, leaving 7 bases between the germline ends. CDR3 loop: CASSEQANTGELFF. CDR3 coding DNA: TGCGCCAGCAGCGAGCAGGCGAACACCGGGGAGCTGTTTTTT.

V gene TRBV2 combines with J gene TRBJ2-7; D is perhaps TRBD1 or TRBD2 (6 bases each). CDR3 length equals 15 residues. Trimming pared 7 bases from V and 6 bases from J, leaving 22 bases between. Germline lookup yields CDR1 SNHLY and CDR2 FYNNEI. CDR3 region: CASKRGGQGNREQYF. The CDR3 nucleotides read TGTGCCAGCAAAAGAGGGGGGCAGGGGAACCGCGAGCAGTACTTC.

This chain links TRBV4-1 with TRBJ2-7, with 8 bases identical to TRBD1. The CDR3 totals 15 residues. The J segment lost 4 bases and the V segment lost 3 bases, leaving 8 bases of the junction unmatched. The germline V gene has CDR1 MGHRA and CDR2 YSYEKL. Written as DNA, the CDR3 is TGCGCCAGCAGCCACACCTTCGGACAGGGTTACGAGCAGTACTTC. Protein sequence: CASSHTFGQGYEQYF.

V usage is TRBV9 and J usage is TRBJ2-2; possible D gene TRBD2, 6 bases. Germline V gene data show CDR1 as SGDLS and CDR2 as YYNGEE. Trimming pared 2 bases from V and 1 base from J, leaving 9 bases between. The CDR3 loop spans 15 amino acids. The DNA of the CDR3 is TGTGCCAGCAGCGTGGGGCGGGGGAACACCGGGGAGCTGTTTTTT. Amino acid sequence: CASSVGRGNTGELFF.

This clone was counted a few times. V usage is TRBV27 and J usage is TRBJ1-2, with TRBD1 matching 8 bases. This CDR3 region has 14 residues. The germline V gene encodes CDR1 MNHEY and CDR2 SMNVEV (reference sequence). The ends lost 5 bases at V and 2 bases at J; junction bases unmatched: 4. CDR3 sequence reads: CASSGRTGNYGYTF. The CDR3 bases are TGTGCCAGCAGTGGACGGACAGGGAACTATGGCTACACCTTC.

CDR3 DNA sequence: TGTGCCAGCAGCGTAGGGAACAGGGTCAATGAGCAGTTCTTC. Protein: CASSVGNRVNEQFF. The rearrangement uses TRBV9 and TRBJ2-1, with a weak D call TRBD1 (6 bases). This CDR3 spans 14 amino acids. From germline, CDR1 is SGDLS and CDR2 YYNGEE. The V gene lost 0 bases and the J gene lost 6 bases, with 10 bases spanning the gap. Combining the CDR3 with reference TRBV9 and TRBJ2-1 gives the whole variable domain DSGVTQTPKHLITATGQRVTLRCSPRSGDLSVYWYQQSLDQGLQFLIQYYNGEERAKGNILERFSAQQFPDLHSELNLSSLELGDSALYFCASSVGNRVNEQFFGPGTRLTVL.

J is TRBJ2-6 and V is TRBV19; tentative D call: TRBD2 (5 bases). The CDR3 is 13 residues long. V gave up 7 bases and J gave up 9 bases, with 13 bases separating them. Germline CDR1 LNHDA, CDR2 SQIVND (reference sequence). The CDR3 protein is CASTRTEDNVLTF. The DNA for the CDR3 is TGTGCCAGTACAAGGACTGAAGACAACGTCCTGACTTTC. Full variable domain (remainder filled in from reference TRBV19 and TRBJ2-6): DGGITQSPKYLFRKEGQNVTLSCEQNLNHDAMYWYRQDPGQGLRLIYYSQIVNDFQKGDIAEGYSVSREKKESFPLTVTSAQKNPTAFYLCASTRTEDNVLTFGAGSRLTVL.

The chain employs TRBV7-9 and TRBJ2-4; no firm D call. Trimming pared 5 bases from V and 3 bases from J, leaving 11 bases between. The CDR3 extends over 14 amino acids. Germline values: CDR1 SEHNR, CDR2 FQNEAQ (reference sequence). CDR3 nucleotide sequence: TGTGCCAGCAGCCCCGAGTCAGGCAAAAACATTCAGTACTTC. It yields the protein CASSPESGKNIQYF.

This chain joins TRBV19 and TRBJ2-7; maybe TRBD2 (5 bases). The ends were cut back, 5 bases at V and 4 bases at J, with 18 bases in the middle. CDR1 is LNHDA and CDR2 is SQIVND in the germline V gene (reference sequence). CDR3 length: 15 residues. This CDR3 is CASSPLGGMEYEQYF. In nucleotides, the CDR3 is TGTGCCAGTAGTCCCCTAGGAGGAATGGAATACGAGCAGTACTTC.

In its sample, this clone was seen a few times. The chain links TRBV27 to TRBJ1-2, with a possible D match to TRBD1 (5 bases). The CDR3 contains 11 residues. Per germline, CDR1 MNHEY and CDR2 SMNVEV (reference sequence). V was pared by 5 bases and J by 9 bases, with 10 bases between. CDR3 amino acids: CASSLRVCYTF. DNA for the CDR3: TGTGCCAGCAGTCTCAGGGTATGCTACACCTTC.

This clone was counted between two and nine times. CDR3 DNA: TGTGCCAGCAGCCCGACCCACGACAGTAACTATGGCTACACCTTC. It specifies CASSPTHDSNYGYTF. The rearrangement links TRBV11-2 to TRBJ1-2, with D possibly being TRBD1 (5 bases). Germline lookup yields CDR1 SGHAT and CDR2 FQNNGV. There are 15 residues in the CDR3. V was shortened by 5 bases and J by 1 base, with 14 bases between the two germline ends. Looking up the rest from reference TRBV11-2 and TRBJ1-2 gives the full variable domain: EAGVAQSPRYKIIEKRQSVAFWCNPISGHATLYWYQQILGQGPKLLIQFQNNGVVDDSQLPKDRFSAERLKGVDSTLKIQPAKLEDSAVYLCASSPTHDSNYGYTFGSGTRLTVV.

This rearrangement joins TRBV9 to TRBJ1-1; D unclear. This CDR3 has 12 amino acids. Per the germline V gene, CDR1 is SGDLS and CDR2 is YYNGEE. The V end was cut by 7 bases, the J end by 1 base, with 8 bases between. Here the CDR3 reads CASGSKNTEAFF. In DNA form, the CDR3 reads TGTGCCAGCGGCAGCAAGAACACTGAAGCTTTCTTT. Using reference TRBV9 and TRBJ1-1 for the parts outside the CDR3, the full variable domain is DSGVTQTPKHLITATGQRVTLRCSPRSGDLSVYWYQQSLDQGLQFLIQYYNGEERAKGNILERFSAQQFPDLHSELNLSSLELGDSALYFCASGSKNTEAFFGQGTRLTVV.

The genes are TRBV12-2 and TRBJ2-1; TRBD2 reflects the table's D call only, with no check against the DNA. TRBV12-2 is termed a pseudogene. CDR3 size: 18 residues. The CDR3 DNA reads as TGTGCAAGTCGCTCTGGCCTAGCTAGCGGGGGGGCGAGCTATGAGCAGTTCTTC. The encoded protein is CASRSGLASGGASYEQFF.